This TCR beta chain was identified in a study of T cell responses to AZD1222 COVID-19 vaccine. Broader study findings: Vaccine-related CD4 TCRs covered spike, predominating at 160-218 and 743-854. Within unmutated variant regions lay the reported targets of nearly half of spike-specific TCRs.

V was cut by 0 bases and J by 8 bases, with 7 bases left in between. CDR1 ENHRY and CDR2 SYGVKD come from the germline V gene. CDR3 length equals 12 residues. Assay: immunoSEQ multiplex PCR; the TCRdb copy retains only in-frame clones and omits some. The table lists about 96,000 clones, roughly 90% of them singletons. This clone was recorded only once. Its target is not known. The source material was peripheral blood, sampled on day 0 of AZD1222 vaccination. This clonotype originated in an adult in good health. This chain uses TRBV10-3 with TRBJ1-2; D is ambiguous. This chain's CDR3 is CAISESVKGYTF. The CDR3 DNA reads as TGTGCCATCAGTGAGTCAGTGAAGGGCTACACCTTC.